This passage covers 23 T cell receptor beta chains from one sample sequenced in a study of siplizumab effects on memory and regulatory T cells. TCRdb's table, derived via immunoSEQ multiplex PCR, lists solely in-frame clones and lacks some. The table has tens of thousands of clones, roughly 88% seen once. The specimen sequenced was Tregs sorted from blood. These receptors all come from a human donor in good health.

CDR3 amino acids: CAISRTETSVADTQYF. CDR3 nucleotides: TGTGCCATCAGCCGAACCGAGACTAGCGTGGCAGATACGCAGTATTTT. The genes are TRBV10-3 and TRBJ2-3; 8 bases map to TRBD2. CDR1 is ENHRY and CDR2 is SYGVKD in the germline V gene. Trimming cost V 6 bases and J 4 bases; bases outside gene matches: 12. The CDR3 consists of 16 residues.

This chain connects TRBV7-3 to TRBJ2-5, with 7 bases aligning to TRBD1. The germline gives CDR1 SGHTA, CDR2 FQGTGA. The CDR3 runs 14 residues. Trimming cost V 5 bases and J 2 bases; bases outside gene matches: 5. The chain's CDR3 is CASSRTGVQETQYF. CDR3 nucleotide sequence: TGTGCCAGCAGCCGGACAGGAGTTCAAGAGACCCAGTACTTC.

CDR3: CASRTGQTYEQYF. The CDR3 nucleotides read TGTGCCAGCAGAACGGGACAAACCTACGAGCAGTACTTC. The chain links TRBV6-5 to TRBJ2-7; a weak D match, TRBD1 (6 bases). The CDR3 length is 13 residues. Germline CDR1 reads MNHEY; CDR2 reads SVGAGI. Trimming shortened V by 6 bases and J by 2 bases, and 11 bases separated the two germline ends.

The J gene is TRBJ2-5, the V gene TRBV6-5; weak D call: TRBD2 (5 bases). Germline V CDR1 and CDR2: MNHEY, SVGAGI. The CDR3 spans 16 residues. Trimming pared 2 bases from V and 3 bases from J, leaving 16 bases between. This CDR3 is CASSYGWRAGEETQYF. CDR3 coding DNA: TGTGCCAGCAGTTACGGTTGGCGGGCCGGGGAAGAGACCCAGTACTTC.

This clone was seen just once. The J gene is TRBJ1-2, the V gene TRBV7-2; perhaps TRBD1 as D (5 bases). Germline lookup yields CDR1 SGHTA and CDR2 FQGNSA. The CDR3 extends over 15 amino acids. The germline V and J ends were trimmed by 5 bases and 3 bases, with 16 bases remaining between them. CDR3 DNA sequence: TGTGCCAGCAGCCCAGCTGGGGGTGCCCACTATGGCTACACCTTC. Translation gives CASSPAGGAHYGYTF.

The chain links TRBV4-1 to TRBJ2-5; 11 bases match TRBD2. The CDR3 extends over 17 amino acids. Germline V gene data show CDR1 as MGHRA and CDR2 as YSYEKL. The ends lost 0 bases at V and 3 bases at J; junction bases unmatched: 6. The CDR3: CASSQEDGSGREETQYF. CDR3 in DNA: TGCGCCAGCAGCCAAGAGGATGGTAGCGGGAGGGAAGAGACCCAGTACTTC.

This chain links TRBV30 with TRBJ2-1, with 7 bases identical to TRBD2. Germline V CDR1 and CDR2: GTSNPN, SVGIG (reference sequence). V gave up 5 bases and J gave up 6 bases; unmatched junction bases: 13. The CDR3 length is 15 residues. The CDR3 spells CAWSGLADSGNEQFF. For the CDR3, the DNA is TGTGCCTGGTCCGGGCTAGCGGACTCGGGCAATGAGCAGTTCTTC.

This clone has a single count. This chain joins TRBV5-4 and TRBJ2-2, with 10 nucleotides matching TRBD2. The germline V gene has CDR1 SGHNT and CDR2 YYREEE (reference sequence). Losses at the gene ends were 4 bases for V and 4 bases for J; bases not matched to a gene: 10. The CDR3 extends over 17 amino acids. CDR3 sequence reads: CASSRAPTSGSTGELFF. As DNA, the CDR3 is TGTGCCAGCAGCCGAGCCCCGACTAGCGGGTCCACCGGGGAGCTGTTTTTT.

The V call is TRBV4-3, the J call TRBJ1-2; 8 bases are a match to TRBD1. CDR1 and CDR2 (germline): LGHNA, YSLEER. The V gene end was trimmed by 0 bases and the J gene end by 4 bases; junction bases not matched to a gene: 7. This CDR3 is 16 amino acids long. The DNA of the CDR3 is TGCGCCAGCAGCCAAGATCTTAGGACAGGGTCCTATGGCTACACCTTC. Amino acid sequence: CASSQDLRTGSYGYTF.

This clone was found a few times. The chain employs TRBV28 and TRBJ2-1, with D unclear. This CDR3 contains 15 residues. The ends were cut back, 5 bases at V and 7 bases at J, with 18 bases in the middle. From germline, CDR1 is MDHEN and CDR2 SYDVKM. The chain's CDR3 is CASSGGRGFTNEQFF. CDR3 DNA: TGTGCCAGCAGTGGCGGTAGAGGATTTACGAATGAGCAGTTCTTC.

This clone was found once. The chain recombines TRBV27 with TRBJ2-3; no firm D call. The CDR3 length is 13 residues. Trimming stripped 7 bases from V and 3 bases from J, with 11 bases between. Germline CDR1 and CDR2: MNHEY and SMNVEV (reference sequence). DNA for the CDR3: TGTGCCAGCATTGGGCATGGGACAGATACGCAGTATTTT. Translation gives CASIGHGTDTQYF.

The CDR3 DNA follows: TGTGCCTGGAGTTGGAACTCCTACGAGCAGTACTTC. Translation gives CAWSWNSYEQYF. The chain employs TRBV30 and TRBJ2-7; D not certain. V was cut by 2 bases and J by 0 bases, with 5 bases left in between. CDR1 is GTSNPN and CDR2 is SVGIG in the germline V gene (reference sequence). The CDR3 is made up of 12 amino acids.

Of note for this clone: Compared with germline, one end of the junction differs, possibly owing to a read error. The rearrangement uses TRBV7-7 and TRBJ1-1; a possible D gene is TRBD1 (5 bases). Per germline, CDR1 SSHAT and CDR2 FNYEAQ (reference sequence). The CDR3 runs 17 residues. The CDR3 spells CASSLEGPTTLGIEAFF. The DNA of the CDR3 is TGTGCTAGCAGCTTAGAGGGGCCCACCACACTTGGGATTGAAGCTTTCTTT.

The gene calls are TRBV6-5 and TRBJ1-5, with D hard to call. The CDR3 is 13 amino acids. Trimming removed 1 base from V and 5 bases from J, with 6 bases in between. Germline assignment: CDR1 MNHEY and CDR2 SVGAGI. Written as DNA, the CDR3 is TGTGCCAGCAGTTACTTCGGAGATCAGCCCCAGCATTTT. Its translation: CASSYFGDQPQHF.

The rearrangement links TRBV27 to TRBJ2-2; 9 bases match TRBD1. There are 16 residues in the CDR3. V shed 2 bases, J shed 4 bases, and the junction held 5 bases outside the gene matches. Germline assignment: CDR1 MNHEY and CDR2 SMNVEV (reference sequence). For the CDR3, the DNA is TGTGCCAGCAGTTTACTTTGGACAGGGGCCACCGGGGAGCTGTTTTTT. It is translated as CASSLLWTGATGELFF.

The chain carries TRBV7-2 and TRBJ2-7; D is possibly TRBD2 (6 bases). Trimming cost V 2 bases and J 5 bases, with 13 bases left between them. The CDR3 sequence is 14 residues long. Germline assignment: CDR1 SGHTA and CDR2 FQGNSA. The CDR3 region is CASSLKAGRNEQYF. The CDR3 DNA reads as TGTGCCAGCAGCTTAAAAGCAGGGAGGAACGAGCAGTACTTC.

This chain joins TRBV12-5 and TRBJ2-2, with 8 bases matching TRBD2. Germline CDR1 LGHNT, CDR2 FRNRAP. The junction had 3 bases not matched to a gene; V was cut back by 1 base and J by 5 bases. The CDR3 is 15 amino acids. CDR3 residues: CASGLDSGSTGELFF. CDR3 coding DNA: TGTGCTAGTGGTTTGGACAGCGGGAGTACCGGGGAGCTGTTTTTT.

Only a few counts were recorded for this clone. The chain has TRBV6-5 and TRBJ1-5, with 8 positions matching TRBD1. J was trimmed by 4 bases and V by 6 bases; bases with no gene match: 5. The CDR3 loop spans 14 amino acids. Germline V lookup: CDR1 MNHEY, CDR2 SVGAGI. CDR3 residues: CASRAWTGNQPQHF. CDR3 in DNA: TGTGCCAGCAGGGCGTGGACAGGGAATCAGCCCCAGCATTTT.

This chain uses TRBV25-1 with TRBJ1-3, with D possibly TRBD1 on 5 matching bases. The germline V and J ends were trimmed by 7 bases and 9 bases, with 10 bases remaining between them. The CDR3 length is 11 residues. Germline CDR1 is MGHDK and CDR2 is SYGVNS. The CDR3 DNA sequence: TGTGCCAGCACCCCCGGGACCACCATATATTTT. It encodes CASTPGTTIYF. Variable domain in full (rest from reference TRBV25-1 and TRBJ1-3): EADIYQTPRYLVIGTGKKITLECSQTMGHDKMYWYQQDPGMELHLIHYSYGVNSTEKGDLSSESTVSRIRTEHFPLTLESARPSHTSQYLCASTPGTTIYFGEGSWLTVV.

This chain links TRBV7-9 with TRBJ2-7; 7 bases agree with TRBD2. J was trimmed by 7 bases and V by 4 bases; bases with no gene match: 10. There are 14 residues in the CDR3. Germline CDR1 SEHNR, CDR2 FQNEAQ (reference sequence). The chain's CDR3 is CASSSSRLAREQYF. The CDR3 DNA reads TGTGCCAGCAGCTCCAGCCGACTAGCTCGGGAGCAGTACTTC.

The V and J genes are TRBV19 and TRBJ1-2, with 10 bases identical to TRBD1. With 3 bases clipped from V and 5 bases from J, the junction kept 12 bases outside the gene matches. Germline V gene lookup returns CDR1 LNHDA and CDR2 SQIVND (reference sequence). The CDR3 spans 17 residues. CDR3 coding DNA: TGTGCCAGTAGTATTGGGACAGGGGCTTTCCAACTATATGGCTACACCTTC. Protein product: CASSIGTGAFQLYGYTF.

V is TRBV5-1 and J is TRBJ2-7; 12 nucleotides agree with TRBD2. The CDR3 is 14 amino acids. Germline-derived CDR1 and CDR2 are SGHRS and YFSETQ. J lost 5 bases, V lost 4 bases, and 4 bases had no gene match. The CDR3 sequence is CASSTLAGGHEQYF. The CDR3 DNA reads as TGCGCCAGCAGCACACTAGCGGGAGGCCACGAGCAGTACTTC.

CDR3 protein: CASRLTGEEKLFF. The CDR3 DNA reads TGTGCCAGCAGATTGACAGGGGAGGAAAAACTGTTTTTT. The V gene is TRBV28, the J gene TRBJ1-4; 8 nucleotides line up with TRBD1. V lost 6 bases, J lost 8 bases, and 5 bases stayed unmatched. The length of the CDR3 is 13 residues. The germline V gene encodes CDR1 MDHEN and CDR2 SYDVKM.